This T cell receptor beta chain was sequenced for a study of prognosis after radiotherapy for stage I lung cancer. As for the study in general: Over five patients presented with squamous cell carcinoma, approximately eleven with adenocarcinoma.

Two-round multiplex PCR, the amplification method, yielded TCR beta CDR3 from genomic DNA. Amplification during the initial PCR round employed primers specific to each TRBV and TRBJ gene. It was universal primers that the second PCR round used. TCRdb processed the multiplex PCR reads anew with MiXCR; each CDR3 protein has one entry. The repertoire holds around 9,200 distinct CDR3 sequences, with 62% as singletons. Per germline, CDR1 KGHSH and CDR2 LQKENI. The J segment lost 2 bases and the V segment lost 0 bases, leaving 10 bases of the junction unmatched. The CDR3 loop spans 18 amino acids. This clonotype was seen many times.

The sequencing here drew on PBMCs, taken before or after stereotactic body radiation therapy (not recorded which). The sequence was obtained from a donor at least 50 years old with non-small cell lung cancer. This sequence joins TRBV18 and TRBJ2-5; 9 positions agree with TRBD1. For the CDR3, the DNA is TGTGCCAGCTCACCACCGGGCCTGACAGGGGGGCATCAAGAGACCCAGTACTTC. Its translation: CASSPPGLTGGHQETQYF.